A single sample gave rise to the 10 T cell receptor beta chains below, sequenced in a study of blood T cell repertoires in COVID-19. The protocol was immunoSEQ multiplex PCR, while the TCRdb copy is restricted to in-frame clones and leaves out a portion. In the table there are approximately 150,000 clones, about 83% of which are singletons. The source material was PBMCs or T cells enriched from blood (not recorded which). The receptor source for this set is a woman aged 45-59 years with acute COVID-19.

The table lists this clone with a count of one. The chain employs TRBV7-9 and TRBJ2-1; 9 nucleotides agree with TRBD2. This CDR3 is built from 16 residues. The V gene end was trimmed by 4 bases and the J gene end by 9 bases; junction bases not matched to a gene: 13. Germline lookup yields CDR1 SEHNR and CDR2 FQNEAQ (reference sequence). In DNA form, the CDR3 reads TGTGCCAGCAGCTCGGCTTTAGCGGGAGATGGCGGTGAGCAGTTCTTC. Its translation: CASSSALAGDGGEQFF.

The chain employs TRBV10-3 and TRBJ2-1, with 11 bases fitting TRBD2. The ends lost 4 bases at V and 1 base at J; junction bases unmatched: 3. Germline V gene sequence: CDR1 ENHRY, CDR2 SYGVKD. CDR3 length: 16 amino acids. CDR3 loop: CAISGGLAASYNEQFF. Here the CDR3 DNA reads TGTGCCATCAGTGGGGGACTAGCGGCTTCCTACAATGAGCAGTTCTTC.

The chain is built from TRBV24-1 and TRBJ2-2; D possibly corresponds to TRBD1 (5 bases). The CDR3 runs to 14 residues. Germline-derived CDR1 and CDR2 are KGHDR and SFDVKD. V lost 9 bases, J lost 0 bases, and 10 bases lay in between. For the CDR3, the DNA is TGTGCCACCGGGGCGGAAACGAACACCGGGGAGCTGTTTTTT. It codes for CATGAETNTGELFF.

The chain has TRBV19 and TRBJ1-1; 8 bases are shared with TRBD1. The CDR3 has 13 amino acids. V dropped 7 bases and J dropped 5; count of bases not matched to a gene: 6. The germline V gene encodes CDR1 LNHDA and CDR2 SQIVND (reference sequence). The CDR3 sequence is CASTMDRETEAFF. CDR3 sequence (DNA): TGTGCCAGTACTATGGACAGGGAGACTGAAGCTTTCTTT.

The genes are TRBV9 and TRBJ2-7; TRBD2 is a possible D gene (5 bases). Germline CDR1 and CDR2: SGDLS and YYNGEE. The CDR3 is 14 residues long. V lost 0 bases to trimming and J lost 5 bases, with 12 bases between them. This chain's CDR3 is CASSVAWRSDEQYF. The DNA for the CDR3 is TGTGCCAGCAGCGTAGCTTGGAGGTCAGACGAGCAGTACTTC.

J is TRBJ1-3 and V is TRBV2, with TRBD1 identical over 7 bases. The CDR3 length is 13 residues. Germline V gene data show CDR1 as SNHLY and CDR2 as FYNNEI. V lost 8 bases, J lost 2 bases, and 3 bases stayed unmatched. CDR3: CASHGTAGNTIYF. The CDR3 region has the DNA TGTGCCAGCCACGGGACAGCTGGAAACACCATATATTTT.

The chain employs TRBV7-2 and TRBJ2-3; D possibly corresponds to TRBD1 (6 bases). Trimming took off 5 bases at V and 4 bases at J, with 13 bases between the two ends. The germline gives CDR1 SGHTA, CDR2 FQGNSA. The CDR3 has 14 residues. CDR3 in DNA: TGTGCCAGCAGCCAAAACCAGGGGTCAGATACGCAGTATTTT. Protein: CASSQNQGSDTQYF. Full variable domain (rest looked up from reference TRBV7-2 and TRBJ2-3): GAGVSQSPSNKVTEKGKDVELRCDPISGHTALYWYRQSLGQGLEFLIYFQGNSAPDKSGLPSDRFSAERTGGSVSTLTIQRTQQEDSAVYLCASSQNQGSDTQYFGPGTRLTVL.

The chain couples TRBV7-3 to TRBJ2-7; possibly TRBD1 for D (6 bases). The CDR3 length is 14 residues. V was clipped by 5 bases and J by 3 bases, with 14 bases between them. Per the germline V gene, CDR1 is SGHTA and CDR2 is FQGTGA. As DNA, the CDR3 is TGTGCCAGCAGCCTCAATTCGGACAGCTACGAGCAGTACTTC. Amino acid sequence: CASSLNSDSYEQYF.

V and J are TRBV7-9 and TRBJ1-1; no clear D. This CDR3 has 11 residues. CDR1 and CDR2 from the germline V gene are SEHNR and FQNEAQ (reference sequence). The V end was cut by 1 base, the J end by 11 bases, with 8 bases between. Here the CDR3 DNA reads TGTGCCAGCAGCTTAGGGCCGAGGGCTTTCTTT. This encodes CASSLGPRAFF.

This chain links TRBV19 with TRBJ2-7; 8 positions agree with TRBD1. Germline loops: CDR1 LNHDA, CDR2 SQIVND (reference sequence). This CDR3 has 14 amino acids. V shed 4 bases and J 2 bases; nucleotides not matched to a gene: 4. CDR3 DNA: TGTGCCAGTAGTAAAGGGACAGGTCCCTACGAGCAGTACTTC. It yields the protein CASSKGTGPYEQYF.